Listed below are T cell receptor beta chains from one sample, sequenced in a study of T cell responses to AZD1222 COVID-19 vaccine. The data were produced by immunoSEQ multiplex PCR, yet TCRdb's version contains in-frame clones alone and is incomplete. The sample has some 110,000 clones; around 84% are singletons. The source material was peripheral blood, sampled 28 days after the second AZD1222 dose. The receptors come from an adult who received the AZD1222 COVID-19 vaccine. Both conserved end residues are part of each CDR3. The order of the fields is D gene, V gene, J gene, clone size, CDR3 DNA, CDR3 protein. A D gene is named only where the DNA matches it firmly. Clone size is stated in some rows and not others, as once, few, many or a class when expanded.

D: TRBD2; V: TRBV19; J: TRBJ2-1; size: NA; DNA: TGTGCCAGTAGGACTAGCGGGGGAAATGAGCAGTTCTTC; CDR3: CASRTSGGNEQFF
D: TRBD1; V: TRBV12-5; J: TRBJ1-2; size: NA; DNA: TGTGCTAGTGCCCCCGGTGCAGGGGGCGCGGGGGGCTACACCTTC; CDR3: CASAPGAGGAGGYTF
D: TRBD2; V: TRBV28; J: TRBJ2-3; size: once; DNA: TGTGCCAGCCCGCCTTGGGGTGCGGGAGAGAGCACAGATACGCAGTATTTT; CDR3: CASPPWGAGESTDTQYF
D: TRBD1; V: TRBV18; J: TRBJ1-6; size: NA; DNA: TGTGCCAGCTCCCAGGCAGGGGGAAATTCACCCCTCCACTTT; CDR3: CASSQAGGNSPLHF
D: NA; V: TRBV2; J: TRBJ1-2; size: NA; DNA: TGTGCCAGCAGGCCCGACGGGGGATACTATGGCTACACCTTC; CDR3: CASRPDGGYYGYTF
D: NA; V: TRBV5-8; J: TRBJ1-2; size: once; DNA: TGTGCCAGCAGCAGTTACAAGGATCCCGCCCCGGGCTACACCTTC; CDR3: CASSSYKDPAPGYTF
D: TRBD1; V: TRBV18; J: TRBJ1-1; size: NA; DNA: TGTGCCAGCTCACCGTTGGGACAGAGGACTGAAGCTTTCTTT; CDR3: CASSPLGQRTEAFF
D: NA; V: TRBV2; J: TRBJ2-2; size: NA; DNA: TGTGCCAGCAGTGAAGGAGATTCCTGGGGGAACACCGGGGAGCTGTTTTTT; CDR3: CASSEGDSWGNTGELFF
D: TRBD1; V: TRBV5-1; J: TRBJ2-1; size: NA; DNA: TGCGCCAGCAGCTCCGGACAGGGGGCCTACAATGAGCAGTTCTTC; CDR3: CASSSGQGAYNEQFF
D: NA; V: TRBV7-2; J: TRBJ2-2; size: NA; DNA: TGTGCCAGCAGCCCAATGCGGGATACTACCGGGGAGCTGTTTTTT; CDR3: CASSPMRDTTGELFF
D: NA; V: TRBV3-1/TRBV3-2; J: TRBJ2-4; size: NA; DNA: TGTGCCAGCAGCCCCAGACGGTTATCGGACATTCAGTACTTC; CDR3: CASSPRRLSDIQYF
D: NA; V: TRBV21-1; J: TRBJ2-2; size: NA; DNA: TGTGCCAGCAGCTCTCCCGGGACAGGGACGAACACCGGGGAGCTGTTTTTT; CDR3: CASSSPGTGTNTGELFF
D: NA; V: TRBV1; J: TRBJ2-7; size: NA; DNA: TGCACCAGCAGCCAAGAAGGGACCGGATACGAGCAGTACTTC; CDR3: CTSSQEGTGYEQYF
D: TRBD1; V: TRBV27; J: TRBJ1-5; size: NA; DNA: TGTGCCAGCAGTTTATGGGGACAGGGGCGCTATAGCAATCAGCCCCAGCATTTT; CDR3: CASSLWGQGRYSNQPQHF
D: NA; V: TRBV14; J: TRBJ2-7; size: once; DNA: TGTGCCAGCAGCCCAACTAGGGTCTCCTACGAGCAGTACTTC; CDR3: CASSPTRVSYEQYF